This T cell receptor (beta chain) emerged from a study of cytomegalovirus exposure and HLA in healthy donors (dated 2017 in TCRdb). Background on the whole study: According to an earlier analysis of 450 to 650 of the donors, 150 million to 200 million T cells yielded 117 million unique TCR beta sequences and about 300 Gb of sequence data. An early release that covered approximately 600 HLA-typed donors contained approximately 300 gigabases of sequencing data and tens of millions of unique TCR sequences. Among the approximately 400 genotyped donors, approximately 81% belonged to the genetic ancestry cluster associated with self-reported Caucasian donors. The study was designed to test whether signatures of past pathogen exposure could be identified by cataloging public T cell receptors. The study profiled the T cell repertoires of about 720 subjects by immunosequencing and related them to cytomegalovirus serostatus. Along with the approximately 700-subject first cohort, a separate validation cohort of some 130 different subjects was used. The study combined high-throughput TCR immunosequencing, statistical association of individual TCRs with disease status, and machine learning to predict cytomegalovirus infection status. A later analysis re-analyzed previously published TCR beta repertoires from several hundred donors and added high-resolution HLA genotyping to study TCR occurrence patterns. The later analysis used no new phenotypic data to find candidate immune exposures, relying instead on TCR beta sequences and their occurrence across donors. To decide whether each TCR beta V gene segment behaved as functional or pseudogenic, an earlier analysis of 587 of the donors relied on high-throughput TCR beta sequencing. Donor age, sex, ethnicity and CMV serostatus were collected together with the repertoire data. In a later genetic analysis, genome-wide SNP genotypes for about three fifths of the 666 donors were used, and that subset was treated as a discovery cohort. Every repertoire in the discovery cohort had been generated on one and the same sequencing platform. Both class I and class II loci were covered by HLA typing, at four-digit resolution. The number of donors typed differed by locus, with 629-630 for A, B, C, DRB1 and DQB1, around 560 for DQA1, approximately 580 for DPA1, and 400 to 490 for DPB1. Because of strong linkage in the cohort, 5 or 6 DR-DQ haplotypes were treated as single units for association and clustering. Among 350 to 400 genotyped donors of the cohort, an average of approximately 240,000 unique TCR beta nucleotide sequences were sequenced per donor, roughly 20% of them non-productive. What the research found in general, with its limitations: According to the authors, the approach could potentially be generalized to other disease states and immunological phenotypes. Broadly in line with IMGT annotations, most TCR beta V segments showed up in productive rearrangements about 90% or about 30% of the time in an earlier analysis of some 590 of the donors. The classifier was reported to diagnose cytomegalovirus status with high specificity and sensitivity in both the original cohort and the validation cohort. An association between a missense DCLRE1C variant and V-gene and J-gene trimming of TCR beta chains was found in a later genetic analysis and replicated in an independent cohort. Because HLA typing was unavailable for some donors at each locus, only the typed subset was used in association tests. A later analysis found that most CMV-associated TCR beta chains appeared HLA-restricted, with HLA associations seemingly driven largely by CMV exposure. A further reported finding was that TCR beta sequences accurately predicted the HLA-A and HLA-B alleles for most subjects in the first cohort. In the study, roughly 160 TCR beta chains were listed as associated with cytomegalovirus. Correlated functional status among segregating V segments might reflect linkage disequilibrium, but an unknown experimental factor could not be ruled out. Strong co-occurrence of HLA alleles, especially DR and DQ, made assigning TCR associations to individual alleles difficult. Most TCR sequences were observed very rarely across donors, whereas some public TCRs were present in many individuals. The presence/absence analyses assumed that sequencing depth was roughly uniform across donors, and that assumption may not be true. A later analysis found that HLA-associated TCR beta chains were more clonally expanded and had lower generation probabilities than equally common non-associated chains. Specific HLA alleles were associated with 15,000 to 20,000 TCR beta sequences at a false discovery rate of 0.05 in a later analysis. In this cohort, only TCR beta chains were sequenced, and detectable features were limited by the absence of alpha or paired-chain data. Because counts were too low, roughly 17 rarely observed V segments, including chromosome 9 orphons, were left out of the earlier analysis of a few hundred of the donors. A group of highly shared sequence variants was considered likely to be a technical artifact of the sequencing pipeline. CMV serostatus was the only immune exposure information available for the cohort. The 87-base-pair reads could not distinguish some IMGT-functional V segments, including TRBV6-2 and TRBV6-3, so those segments were excluded. In a later analysis, TCR association rates were found to vary across HLA loci, with the most associated TCRs seen for DRB1 alleles and the fewest for HLA-C alleles. A later genetic analysis reported fewer N-insertions in productive TCRs among donors in an Asian-associated ancestry cluster than the roughly 700-donor mean. A few of the identified cytomegalovirus-associated TCR beta chains were confirmed in vitro to be specific for cytomegalovirus antigens. According to a later analysis, parvovirus B19, influenza, CMV and Epstein-Barr virus appeared linked to several top co-occurrence clusters.

Libraries were built with the immunoSEQ multiplex PCR assay. The multiplex PCR relied on a mix of 60 forward primers for TCR Vbeta segments and 13 reverse primers for TCR Jbeta segments. The CDR3 region of rearranged TCR beta genes was amplified from genomic DNA with a multiplex PCR assay. The Illumina HiSeq System was used to sequence the amplified TCR beta libraries as 87-base-pair reads. On the authors' methods: A later analysis counted some 80 million unique TCR beta chains across the 600 to 850 repertoires, and some 11 million of these chains were shared by at least two donors. To remove PCR and sequencing errors, raw reads were error-corrected and collapsed into unique sequences using a nearest-neighbor algorithm that merged closely related sequences. CDR3 sequences were aligned to IMGT reference sequences to assign V, D and J gene segments. For a sequence to be retained, a match of at least six nucleotides to both a V gene segment and a J gene segment was required. Rearrangements were called productive when the CDR3 lacked stop codons and stayed in frame with V and J; all others were non-productive. Following IMGT convention, CDR3 was defined as the stretch from the second conserved V-encoded cysteine to the conserved J-encoded phenylalanine. The earlier analysis of 450 to 750 of the donors excluded any sequence lacking an unambiguous match to a single V gene segment. An earlier analysis of over 450 of the donors classified V segments as functional when productive rearrangements were above 56.7% and as segregating when the standard deviation between donors was above 5%. A statistical classification framework was built for diagnosing cytomegalovirus status from the catalog of TCR beta chain sequences. V and J gene assignment, in a later analysis, came from comparing TCR nucleotide sequences with IMGT/GENE-DB human TR gene sequences. The TCRdist pipeline was used in a later analysis to assign CDR3 sequences and most-parsimonious VDJ recombination scenarios. A later analysis defined each TCR beta chain by its CDR3 amino acid sequence plus V-gene family, and excluded reads lacking a unique V-gene family. In a later analysis, around 650 highly shared, low-generation-probability nucleotide sequences were removed to address suspected cross-contamination and a sequencing artifact. A later analysis calculated a clonal expansion index for each public chain from normalized within-repertoire ranks of inferred template counts. In a later analysis, generation probabilities were computed using a VDJ recombination model fitted to out-of-frame rearrangements, and the results were checked against IGoR. In a later analysis, hypergeometric tests were used to score TCR-TCR, TCR-HLA and TCR-CMV co-occurrence, with a repertoire-size bias correction applied to TCR pairs. False discovery rates were estimated in a later analysis by permuting HLA or CMV assignments 20 times. In a later analysis, co-occurring TCRs were grouped using DBSCAN, and TCRdist sequence similarity was added for clustering within HLA-allele-positive subsets. Repertoires with fewer than 30,000 or more than 120,000 public chains were left out of co-occurrence clustering, as were about 5 repertoires with anomalous nucleotide sharing. What TCRdb holds here is the immuneACCESS table cut down to in-frame rearrangements. Part of the clones is not present; checked against another copy, under half of the missing clones reflect an unresolved V gene, and the others are unexplained. V and J calls and clone size are copied from that table; D and trimming were computed from the DNA. This sample has 40,000 to 55,000 clones in its table, and about 78% of those were observed once. The ten biggest clones cover around 8.1% of the sample.

At the junction V is shortened by 3 bases and J by 2 bases, with 18 bases in between. The germline V gene encodes CDR1 SGDLS and CDR2 YYNGEE. There are 17 amino acids in the CDR3, from cysteine to phenylalanine inclusive. The CDR3 DNA has 51 bases and is translated from base 1. A word on this clone: This clone's antigen is unknown. No clone much larger than this one lies a single base away; base qualities are absent.

The cohort was made up of 500 to 800 healthy bone marrow donors. All cohort members were sampled while nominally healthy, although unrecorded immune exposures were likely present. The donor tested CMV seropositive and was one of the 289 seropositive cohort members. A peripheral blood sample was provided by each donor, and peripheral blood mononuclear cells were used for TCR beta sequencing. Genomic DNA was extracted from the blood cell samples with the Qiagen DNeasy Blood Extraction Kit. This sequence originates from a man aged 25 to 45 in good health and CMV-seropositive. The chain couples TRBV9 to TRBJ2-1, and TRBD2 may be the D gene, going by 5 matching bases. Sequencing was carried out using PBMCs. The sequenced DNA is TGTGCCAGCAGCGCATCCCCGCAAGCGGCCACCTACAATGAGCAGTTCTTC. This yields the protein CASSASPQAATYNEQFF.